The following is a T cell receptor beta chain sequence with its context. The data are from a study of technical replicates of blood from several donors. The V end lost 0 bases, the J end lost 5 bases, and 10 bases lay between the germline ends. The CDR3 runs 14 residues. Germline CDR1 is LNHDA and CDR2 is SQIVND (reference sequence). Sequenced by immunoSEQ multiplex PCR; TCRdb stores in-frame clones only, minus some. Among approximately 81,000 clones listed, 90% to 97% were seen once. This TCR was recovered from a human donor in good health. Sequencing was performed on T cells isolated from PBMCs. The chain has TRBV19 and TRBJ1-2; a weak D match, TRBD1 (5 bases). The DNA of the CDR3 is TGTGCCAGTAGTATAGATCGGACAATTTATGGCTACACCTTC. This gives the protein CASSIDRTIYGYTF.